A selection of T cell receptor beta chains follows, all from one sample in a study of vaccination and CD4 T cells after COVID-19. Their target antigens are unknown. TCRdb re-analysed the PCR reads in MiXCR, keeping a single row per CDR3 protein. The repertoire holds more than 12,000 distinct CDR3 sequences, with just under 30% as singletons. Here the sequenced sample was CD4+ T cells from blood, cultured in vitro, taken before SARS-CoV-2 vaccination. The receptors shown here come from a human donor who received a COVID-19 vaccine. CDR3s include the opening cysteine and the closing phenylalanine or tryptophan. The order of the fields is J gene, V gene, D gene, clone size, CDR3 DNA, CDR3 protein. A D gene is named only where the DNA matches it firmly. The size field is filled for only some rows; it gives once, few, many or a size class.

j_gene: TRBJ2-3; v_gene: TRBV7-2; d_gene: -; abundance: few; CDR3nt: TGTGCCAGCAGCCGGGACACTCCTACAGATACGCAGTATTTT; CDR3aa: CASSRDTPTDTQYF
j_gene: TRBJ1-4; v_gene: TRBV6-1; d_gene: -; abundance: -; CDR3nt: TGTGCCAGCAGTCCTGCCAGCGGGAATGAAAAACTGTTTTTT; CDR3aa: CASSPASGNEKLFF
j_gene: TRBJ2-1; v_gene: TRBV20-1; d_gene: -; abundance: once; CDR3nt: TGCAGTGCTAGGACAACCCGAAACCAAAATGAGCAGTTCTTC; CDR3aa: CSARTTRNQNEQFF
j_gene: TRBJ2-3; v_gene: TRBV5-1; d_gene: -; abundance: once; CDR3nt: TGCGCCAGCAGCTTGGAGGCGGACACAGATACGCAGTATTTT; CDR3aa: CASSLEADTDTQYF
j_gene: TRBJ2-7; v_gene: TRBV7-9; d_gene: -; abundance: -; CDR3nt: TGTGCCAGCAGCTTAGCGGTAGGCGGAGAGCAGTACTTC; CDR3aa: CASSLAVGGEQYF
j_gene: TRBJ2-3; v_gene: TRBV19; d_gene: TRBD2; abundance: -; CDR3nt: TGTGCCAGTAGTATAGGGGGAGGGTACACAGATACGCAGTATTTT; CDR3aa: CASSIGGGYTDTQYF
j_gene: TRBJ2-3; v_gene: TRBV20-1; d_gene: TRBD2; abundance: few; CDR3nt: TGCAGTGCTGAGACCGGGACTAGCGGGGGCACAGATACGCAGTATTTT; CDR3aa: CSAETGTSGGTDTQYF
j_gene: TRBJ2-5; v_gene: TRBV5-1; d_gene: TRBD1; abundance: few; CDR3nt: TGCGCCAGCAGCTTGGAGAGCACAGGGGGCGGAGAGACCCAGTACTTC; CDR3aa: CASSLESTGGGETQYF
j_gene: TRBJ1-2; v_gene: TRBV5-6; d_gene: -; abundance: -; CDR3nt: TGTGCCAGCAGCTTGGTTTCGGGGCGCGGCCACACCTTC; CDR3aa: CASSLVSGRGHTF
j_gene: TRBJ2-7; v_gene: TRBV25-1; d_gene: -; abundance: few; CDR3nt: TGTGCCACCGTAATAAACAGGGAACCCGAGCAGTACTTC; CDR3aa: CATVINREPEQYF
j_gene: TRBJ1-6; v_gene: TRBV4-1; d_gene: -; abundance: -; CDR3nt: TGCGCCAGCAGCCCAACGTTGGGGGCGGTTTCACCCCTCCACTTT; CDR3aa: CASSPTLGAVSPLHF
j_gene: TRBJ1-1; v_gene: TRBV6-1; d_gene: -; abundance: -; CDR3nt: TGTGCCAGCAGGAAACGGGGGGAAGCTTTCTTT; CDR3aa: CASRKRGEAFF
j_gene: TRBJ1-2; v_gene: TRBV20-1; d_gene: TRBD1; abundance: few; CDR3nt: TGCAGTGCTAGAGATCGGACAGGGTCTGACTATGGCTACACCTTC; CDR3aa: CSARDRTGSDYGYTF
j_gene: TRBJ2-7; v_gene: TRBV20-1; d_gene: TRBD1; abundance: -; CDR3nt: TGCAGTGCTAGTGTCGGACAGGGAACCGGGCAGTACTTC; CDR3aa: CSASVGQGTGQYF
j_gene: TRBJ1-1; v_gene: TRBV7-3; d_gene: -; abundance: -; CDR3nt: TGTGCCAGCAGCTCATTGCCCGGGGCTGAAGCTTTCTTT; CDR3aa: CASSSLPGAEAFF
j_gene: TRBJ1-6; v_gene: TRBV6-5; d_gene: -; abundance: -; CDR3nt: TGTGCCAGCAGTTTCAGGGGAAGAGAATCACCCCTCCACTTT; CDR3aa: CASSFRGRESPLHF
j_gene: TRBJ1-1; v_gene: TRBV5-6; d_gene: TRBD1; abundance: -; CDR3nt: TGTGCCAGCAGCTCTGGACCTTACAGGGGGACTGAAGCTTTCTTT; CDR3aa: CASSSGPYRGTEAFF
j_gene: TRBJ2-5; v_gene: TRBV5-1; d_gene: -; abundance: -; CDR3nt: TGCGCCAGCAGCTTGGAGGAGGGGGGGCACCCCCCCGGGGAGACCCAGTACTTC; CDR3aa: CASSLEEGGHPPGETQYF
j_gene: TRBJ2-1; v_gene: TRBV7-9; d_gene: -; abundance: -; CDR3nt: TGTGCCAGCAGCCCCGCCGGGTCAGCCTACAATGAGCAGTTCTTC; CDR3aa: CASSPAGSAYNEQFF
j_gene: TRBJ1-5; v_gene: TRBV6-1; d_gene: TRBD1; abundance: -; CDR3nt: TGTGCCAGCAGAGGACAGGGGGCGAGGACGAATCAGCCCCAGCATTTT; CDR3aa: CASRGQGARTNQPQHF
j_gene: TRBJ2-7; v_gene: TRBV24-1; d_gene: TRBD1; abundance: -; CDR3nt: TGTGCCACCAGTGACCCAGGACAGGGAACCTACGAGCAGTACTTC; CDR3aa: CATSDPGQGTYEQYF
j_gene: TRBJ1-1; v_gene: TRBV29-1; d_gene: -; abundance: -; CDR3nt: TGCAGCGGCGACAAATACAGGGATGCTGAAGCTTTCTTT; CDR3aa: CSGDKYRDAEAFF
j_gene: TRBJ2-7; v_gene: TRBV19; d_gene: -; abundance: once; CDR3nt: TGTGCCAGTAGTATAGGTGTGGATACCTACGAGCAGTACTTC; CDR3aa: CASSIGVDTYEQYF
j_gene: TRBJ1-5; v_gene: TRBV4-1; d_gene: -; abundance: -; CDR3nt: TGCGCCAGCAGCCAAGGGGAGTTCAATCAGCCCCAGCATTTT; CDR3aa: CASSQGEFNQPQHF
j_gene: TRBJ1-5; v_gene: TRBV25-1; d_gene: TRBD1; abundance: few; CDR3nt: TGTGCCAGCAGCCCCCGACAGGGAGGGAAGCCCCAGCATTTT; CDR3aa: CASSPRQGGKPQHF
j_gene: TRBJ1-1; v_gene: TRBV6-1; d_gene: -; abundance: few; CDR3nt: TGTGCCAGCAGTCGGGGGACGAACACTGAAGCTTTCTTT; CDR3aa: CASSRGTNTEAFF
j_gene: TRBJ2-5; v_gene: TRBV30; d_gene: -; abundance: -; CDR3nt: TGTGCCTGGAGTGTACCCCGAGGGGGAGCGGGGAGGTCCCAAGAGACCCAGTACTTC; CDR3aa: CAWSVPRGGAGRSQETQYF
j_gene: TRBJ1-2; v_gene: TRBV7-8; d_gene: TRBD1; abundance: -; CDR3nt: TGTGCCAGCAGCTCCCCGGGACAGGGGGCCGTCGACTATGGCTACACCTTC; CDR3aa: CASSSPGQGAVDYGYTF
j_gene: TRBJ1-2; v_gene: TRBV6-1; d_gene: TRBD1; abundance: few; CDR3nt: TGTGCCAGCAGTCTCATGGACAGGGGTGGCTACACCTTC; CDR3aa: CASSLMDRGGYTF
j_gene: TRBJ1-1; v_gene: TRBV18; d_gene: TRBD1; abundance: once; CDR3nt: TGTGCCAGCTCACCCAGGGGGTCTTTCCTGGACACTGAAGCTTTCTTT; CDR3aa: CASSPRGSFLDTEAFF
j_gene: TRBJ2-7; v_gene: TRBV5-1; d_gene: TRBD1; abundance: -; CDR3nt: TGCGCCAGCAGCTGGACAGGGGGCGTATACGAGCAGTACTTC; CDR3aa: CASSWTGGVYEQYF
j_gene: TRBJ2-3; v_gene: TRBV5-4; d_gene: -; abundance: -; CDR3nt: TGTGCCAGCAGCTACACCCTGGGGGGGGCAATTTGGGGCACAGATACGCAGTATTTT; CDR3aa: CASSYTLGGAIWGTDTQYF
j_gene: TRBJ1-2; v_gene: TRBV29-1; d_gene: -; abundance: few; CDR3nt: TGCAGCGTCGGGCGCCTTAGTCAGGGCCTTGATGGCTACACCTTC; CDR3aa: CSVGRLSQGLDGYTF
j_gene: TRBJ2-1; v_gene: TRBV20-1; d_gene: TRBD2; abundance: few; CDR3nt: TGCAGTGCTGACGGACTAGCGGGGGGGTACAAGAATGAGCAGTTCTTC; CDR3aa: CSADGLAGGYKNEQFF
j_gene: TRBJ2-3; v_gene: TRBV12-3/TRBV12-4; d_gene: TRBD2; abundance: -; CDR3nt: TGTGCCAGCAGTTTCCGCCCTAGCGGGGGGCTAGGAGATACGCAGTATTTT; CDR3aa: CASSFRPSGGLGDTQYF
j_gene: TRBJ1-2; v_gene: TRBV29-1; d_gene: -; abundance: -; CDR3nt: TGCAGCGTCGCAGACAGGCTATATGGCTACACCTTC; CDR3aa: CSVADRLYGYTF
j_gene: TRBJ1-6; v_gene: TRBV29-1; d_gene: -; abundance: -; CDR3nt: TGCAGCGTTTGTGTCCCAGGGCAAAATTCACCCCTCCACTTT; CDR3aa: CSVCVPGQNSPLHF
j_gene: TRBJ1-1; v_gene: TRBV10-2; d_gene: TRBD1; abundance: -; CDR3nt: TGCGCCAGCAGTGATTACAGGGGGATTGAAGCTTTCTTT; CDR3aa: CASSDYRGIEAFF
j_gene: TRBJ2-3; v_gene: TRBV20-1; d_gene: TRBD2; abundance: medium-sized; CDR3nt: TGCAGTGCTAGAGACACTAGCGGGGGGGCCGGAGATACGCAGTATTTT; CDR3aa: CSARDTSGGAGDTQYF
j_gene: TRBJ1-3; v_gene: TRBV2; d_gene: TRBD1; abundance: -; CDR3nt: TGTGCCAGCGGGAAGACAGGGGGATCAGGAAACACCATATATTTT; CDR3aa: CASGKTGGSGNTIYF
j_gene: TRBJ1-2; v_gene: TRBV10-1; d_gene: -; abundance: few; CDR3nt: TGCGCCAGCAGTGCCAGTTTTAACTATGGCTACACCTTC; CDR3aa: CASSASFNYGYTF